The T cell receptor (beta chain) described here comes from a study of cytomegalovirus exposure and HLA in healthy donors. Sequenced by immunoSEQ multiplex PCR; TCRdb stores in-frame clones only, minus some. The table includes fewer than 85,000 clones, about 95% detected once. Study outcomes and limitations: Through in vitro validation, a few CMV-associated chains were shown to be specific for CMV antigens.

The CDR3 has 14 amino acids. Deletions cut 1 base from V and 3 bases from J, with 7 bases between. The germline gives CDR1 KGHSH, CDR2 LQKENI. On this clone: The antigen is not known.

The TCR sequence derives from a woman aged 18-29 years in good health and CMV-seronegative. The chain uses TRBV18 and TRBJ1-5; D remains unclear. Specimen: PBMCs. This chain's CDR3 is CASSPLANNQPQHF. CDR3 nucleotide sequence: TGTGCCAGCTCACCACTGGCCAACAATCAGCCCCAGCATTTT.